Listed below are T cell receptor beta chains from one sample, sequenced in a study of cytotoxic CD8 clonotypes in ibrutinib-treated CLL. Clones were sequenced by immunoSEQ multiplex PCR, and TCRdb holds only the in-frame ones, with some missing. The sample includes about 120,000 clones, roughly 57% of them seen just once. The starting material was PBMCs, obtained after 24 months of ibrutinib treatment. The receptors come from a human donor with chronic lymphocytic leukemia. CDR3s include the opening cysteine and the closing phenylalanine or tryptophan. D genes are given only for firm matches. Not all rows give a size; the values are once, few, many and, for expanded clones, a class.

V,D,length,size,J,DNA,CDR3
TRBV6-6,.,15,many,TRBJ1-5,TGTGCCAGCAGTTACCCCCAAGGGAGCAATCAGCCCCAGCATTTT,CASSYPQGSNQPQHF
TRBV29-1,TRBD1,12,few,TRBJ1-2,TGCAGCGTGGAACAGGGGGCAGGGGGCTACACCTTC,CSVEQGAGGYTF
TRBV12-5,TRBD1,15,.,TRBJ2-7,TGTGCTAGTGGGACCAGGACAGGTTTCTCCTACGAGCAGTACTTC,CASGTRTGFSYEQYF
TRBV11-3,TRBD1,15,once,TRBJ2-7,TGTGCCAGCAGCTTAGAAGCAGGGGGCCGGGGCGAGCAGTACTTC,CASSLEAGGRGEQYF
TRBV18,.,14,.,TRBJ1-1,TGTGCCAGCTCACCATGGACGGAATCCAAAGAAGCTTTCTTT,CASSPWTESKEAFF
TRBV5-1,.,15,once,TRBJ2-1,TGCGCCAGCAGCTTGGGTCAGATTACCTACAATGAGCAGTTCTTC,CASSLGQITYNEQFF
TRBV18,.,13,.,TRBJ2-7,TGTGCCAGCTCACCAGGGCGCGAATACGAGCAGTACTTC,CASSPGREYEQYF
TRBV27,.,13,.,TRBJ1-1,TGTGCCAGCAGTTTTAACGGGAACACTGAAGCTTTCTTT,CASSFNGNTEAFF
TRBV5-1,TRBD1,14,.,TRBJ1-5,TGCGCCAGCAGCATTGGGACAGTCAATCAGCCCCAGCATTTT,CASSIGTVNQPQHF
TRBV28,TRBD2,14,.,TRBJ2-1,TGTGCCACCGGGGGGGCAGGGAGGAACAATGAGCAGTTCTTC,CATGGAGRNNEQFF
TRBV5-6,TRBD2,13,once,TRBJ2-7,TGTGCCAGCAGCGGACTAGCGGGGAGCGAGCAGTACTTC,CASSGLAGSEQYF
TRBV7-2,TRBD1,15,.,TRBJ1-1,TGTGCCAGCAGCTGGGTACAGGGGACGGGGGCTGAAGCTTTCTTT,CASSWVQGTGAEAFF
TRBV6-5,.,14,.,TRBJ1-2,TGTGCCAGCAGTTACAGTAGTTATAACTATGGCTACACCTTC,CASSYSSYNYGYTF
TRBV7-2,.,14,.,TRBJ2-7,TGTGCCAGCAGCTTGAGTTTTAGCATCGACGAGCAGTACTTC,CASSLSFSIDEQYF
TRBV29-1,.,13,few,TRBJ2-3,TGCAGCGTCGGGGGAAAGAGGAAAGATACGCAGTATTTT,CSVGGKRKDTQYF
TRBV2,.,14,many,TRBJ1-6,TGTGCCAGCACTAGAGGGGCGGATAATTCACCCCTCCACTTT,CASTRGADNSPLHF
TRBV18,TRBD1,11,few,TRBJ2-4,TGTGCCAGCTCACCGGACAGGGATCAACACTTC,CASSPDRDQHF
TRBV14,.,12,.,TRBJ1-5,TGTGCCAGCAGCCAACCGTCTCAGCCCCAGCATTTT,CASSQPSQPQHF
TRBV29-1,.,12,.,TRBJ1-2,TGCTTGGCAGGGACCCCTAACTATGGCTACACCTTC,CLAGTPNYGYTF
TRBV30,.,14,.,TRBJ2-1,TGTGCCTGGTGTTTGGACTTGAATTACAATGAGCAGTTCTTC,CAWCLDLNYNEQFF
TRBV5-6,.,13,few,TRBJ1-2,TGTGCCAGCAGCTCTGATCCGGGAGGAAGCTACACCTTC,CASSSDPGGSYTF
TRBV5-6,.,12,.,TRBJ2-3,TGTGCCAGCAGCGTCTCGGTAGATACGCAGTATTTT,CASSVSVDTQYF
TRBV25-1,.,15,few,TRBJ1-6,TGTGCCAGCAGTGAATGGGGGGGTCGTGCTTCACCCCTCCACTTT,CASSEWGGRASPLHF
TRBV2,TRBD1,14,few,TRBJ1-5,TGTGCCAGCAGTGAAGGACAGGGTCGTCAGCCCCAGCATTTT,CASSEGQGRQPQHF
TRBV27,TRBD2,14,few,TRBJ2-1,TGTGCCAGCAGGGGCGGGACTAGCGGAGGTGAGCAGTTCTTC,CASRGGTSGGEQFF
TRBV29-1,.,13,.,TRBJ2-5,TGCAGCGTTGAAGATCTCGGCCAAGAGACCCAGTACTTC,CSVEDLGQETQYF
TRBV7-3,.,14,.,TRBJ2-2,TGTGCCAGCAGCTCGGGACGGAACACCGGGGAGCTGTTTTTT,CASSSGRNTGELFF
TRBV5-4,.,15,.,TRBJ1-1,TGTGCCAGCAGTGCTGGGGGTTTCGGGGACACTGAAGCTTTCTTT,CASSAGGFGDTEAFF
TRBV28,TRBD1,15,few,TRBJ2-7,TGTGCCAGCAGCCTTGGGACAGCATCTTGGTACGAGCAGTACTTC,CASSLGTASWYEQYF
TRBV11-1,.,17,.,TRBJ2-6,TGTGCCAGCAGCTTAAGGGGTGAAGTCTCTGGGGCCAACGTCCTGACTTTC,CASSLRGEVSGANVLTF
TRBV29-1,.,12,once,TRBJ2-3,TGCAGCGTTGAAAGGTTAGCTGATACGCAGTATTTT,CSVERLADTQYF
TRBV9,TRBD2,18,few,TRBJ2-5,TGTGCCAGCAGCGCGGCGGAAGCTAGCGGGGGGGCTGGGGAGACCCAGTACTTC,CASSAAEASGGAGETQYF
TRBV25-1,TRBD1,13,once,TRBJ1-2,TGTGCCAGCAGGGGGACAGGGGACTATGGCTACACCTTC,CASRGTGDYGYTF
TRBV27,TRBD2,15,few,TRBJ2-7,TGTGCCAGCAGTTTGGGCAGGGAGGGGACCTACGAGCAGTACTTC,CASSLGREGTYEQYF
TRBV20-1,.,10,once,TRBJ1-2,TGCAGTGCTATAAACTATGGCTACACCTTC,CSAINYGYTF
TRBV7-2,TRBD1,17,.,TRBJ2-7,TGTGCCAGCAGCTTAGTACAGGGGGCCGCTGGCTCCTACGAGCAGTACTTC,CASSLVQGAAGSYEQYF
TRBV27,.,13,.,TRBJ1-1,TGTGCCAGCAGTTCGGATGTGAACACTGAAGCTTTCTTT,CASSSDVNTEAFF
TRBV29-1,.,13,.,TRBJ1-1,TGCAGCGTTACGGACAGTATGAACACTGAAGCTTTCTTT,CSVTDSMNTEAFF
TRBV6-1,.,12,few,TRBJ1-5,TGTGCCAGCAGTGAAGTTGGACAGCCCCAGCATTTT,CASSEVGQPQHF
TRBV6-5,TRBD1,13,once,TRBJ2-2,TGTGCCAGCAGTTTCAGGGGGTTCGGGGAGCTGTTTTTT,CASSFRGFGELFF
TRBV13,TRBD1,16,few,TRBJ2-5,TGTGCCAGCAGTCGACGAAAGACAGGGGAGGACGAGACCCAGTACTTC,CASSRRKTGEDETQYF
TRBV29-1,TRBD1,14,.,TRBJ1-2,TGCAGCGCTACGCCACAGGGGCGGACCAATGGCTACACCTTC,CSATPQGRTNGYTF